This T cell receptor beta chain comes out of a study of T cell repertoires in cytomegalovirus infection. This clonotype was seen many times. V was trimmed by 5 bases and J by 0 bases, leaving 13 bases between them. In germline, CDR1 is SGHTA, CDR2 FQGTGA. CDR3 length: 15 residues. TCRdb called the reads again in MiXCR, with one record for every CDR3 protein. In the table there are about 250,000 distinct CDR3 sequences, about 12% of which are singletons. Sequencing used PBMCs. V is TRBV7-3 and J is TRBJ1-1; D remains ambiguous. The TCR sequence derives from a human donor in good health (CMV status not recorded). Some clones in this sample may be carry-over from other donors' samples. The CDR3 loop is CASSGYGRVNTEAFF. CDR3 bases: TGTGCCAGCAGCGGGTACGGGAGGGTGAACACTGAAGCTTTCTTT.